The source of this T cell receptor beta chain is a study of T cells after yellow fever vaccination. Study observations and caveats: It was a small share of clonotypes that appeared in both CD4 and CD8 compartments. Though it reached lower strength, the secondary response hit its peak faster, day 5 versus 15. Abundant clonotypes (contaminants from the bulk population) could be present in FACS-sorted repertoires.

TCRdb reprocessed the 5' RACE reads via MiXCR and lists one record per CDR3 protein. The table shows about 350,000 distinct CDR3 sequences, with roughly 11% occurring only once. In this sample, this clonotype turned up a few times. Antigen unknown. The length of the CDR3 is 13 residues. The V gene's germline CDR1 is GTSNPN and CDR2 SVGIG (reference sequence). J was trimmed by 10 bases and V by 0 bases; bases with no gene match: 9. This specimen was PBMCs, taken on the day of the first yellow fever vaccination. The receptor was derived from a young man who received the YFV17D yellow fever vaccine. The rearrangement joins TRBV30 to TRBJ2-7; 7 bases are shared with TRBD1. In DNA form, the CDR3 reads TGTGCCTGGAGTGTATTTGTACAGGGGCGCCAGTACTTC. It yields the protein CAWSVFVQGRQYF.